This T cell receptor beta chain was captured in a study of CD8+ T cells in alopecia areata. Notes on the study in general: Higher clonality than in normal scalp was seen in lesional scalp, especially alopecia totalis/universalis.

Looked up from germline, CDR1 is LNHDA and CDR2 is SQIVND (reference sequence). This CDR3 has 17 amino acids. Trimming cost V 3 bases and J 0 bases, with 16 bases left between them. Extraction of RNA preceded its reverse transcription into cDNA, which served as the sequencing template. Data came from immunoSEQ multiplex PCR; TCRdb stores just in-frame clones and leaves some out. Found here are 95,000 to 100,000 clones, 50% to 75% of them singletons; the top ten hold about 14%. This clone was counted a few times. Its cognate antigen is unknown. Treatment reported: oral pan-JAK inhibitor, 5-10 mg twice daily. PBMCs, the starting material, were the source of sorted CD4+ and CD8+ T cells.

The V call is TRBV19, the J call TRBJ2-3; no reliable D call. Sample: CD8+ T cells sorted from blood, taken at week 4, from a patient treated with tofacitinib. The source of this sequence is a human donor with alopecia areata. The CDR3 spells CASSIEDPPSSTDTQYF. In DNA, the CDR3 is TGTGCCAGTAGTATTGAGGACCCTCCGTCGAGCACAGATACGCAGTATTTT. Drawing the rest from reference TRBV19 and TRBJ2-3, the complete variable domain is DGGITQSPKYLFRKEGQNVTLSCEQNLNHDAMYWYRQDPGQGLRLIYYSQIVNDFQKGDIAEGYSVSREKKESFPLTVTSAQKNPTAFYLCASSIEDPPSSTDTQYFGPGTRLTVL.